This is a list of T cell receptor beta chains from one sample in a study of T cell responses to AZD1222 COVID-19 vaccine. Libraries were prepared by immunoSEQ multiplex PCR; TCRdb keeps only in-frame clonotypes and omits some of them. The table records about 120,000 clones, approximately 87% of them present only once. The source was peripheral blood, collected on day 0 of AZD1222 vaccination. These TCRs come from an adult in good health. The CDR3 runs from the conserved cysteine through the conserved F or W. D genes are given only for firm matches. Size is omitted from some rows. Given values are once, few, many or a class for expanded clones.

>-|TRBJ2-7|-|TRBV5-1
CASSHGQTYEQYF
TGCGCCAGCAGCCACGGACAGACCTACGAGCAGTACTTC
>-|TRBJ2-4|few|TRBV24-1
CATSDLFGRQYF
TGTGCCACCAGTGATTTGTTCGGGCGGCAGTACTTC
>TRBD1|TRBJ2-7|-|TRBV28
CASSFPDRAEQYF
TGTGCCAGCAGTTTCCCGGACAGGGCCGAGCAGTACTTC
>-|TRBJ2-3|-|TRBV18
CASSPRVGATDTQYF
TGTGCCAGCTCACCCCGAGTAGGAGCCACAGATACGCAGTATTTT
>-|TRBJ2-1|-|TRBV18
CASSPSGNNEQFF
TGTGCCAGCTCACCCTCCGGGAACAATGAGCAGTTCTTC
>-|TRBJ1-5|-|TRBV7-8
CASSPARVGGSGNQPQHF
TGTGCCAGCAGCCCGGCCCGTGTAGGAGGCAGTGGCAATCAGCCCCAGCATTTT
>TRBD1|TRBJ1-2|-|TRBV6-5
CASSFRPGQGAYGYTF
TGTGCCAGCAGTTTTCGTCCGGGACAGGGGGCTTATGGCTACACCTTC
>-|TRBJ1-5|-|TRBV28
CASRAGGASNQPQHF
TGTGCCAGCAGGGCGGGGGGGGCGAGCAATCAGCCCCAGCATTTT
>-|TRBJ2-6|-|TRBV2
CASSDLGVGGANVLTF
TGTGCCAGCAGCGACCTGGGGGTTGGTGGGGCCAACGTCCTGACTTTC
>TRBD1|TRBJ1-5|once|TRBV19
CASSEWTGTSNQPQHF
TGTGCCAGTAGTGAATGGACAGGGACGAGCAATCAGCCCCAGCATTTT
>-|TRBJ1-1|-|TRBV19
CASSIAGVFMNTEAFF
TGTGCCAGTAGTATAGCTGGGGTTTTTATGAACACTGAAGCTTTCTTT
>TRBD1|TRBJ1-4|-|TRBV9
CASSGGQGALGEKLFF
TGTGCCAGCAGCGGTGGGCAGGGGGCTTTGGGCGAAAAACTGTTTTTT
>-|TRBJ1-1|once|TRBV6-4
CASRSTGNTEAFF
TGTGCCAGCAGAAGTACAGGGAACACTGAAGCTTTCTTT
>-|TRBJ2-5|-|TRBV13
CASSLNEETQYF
TGTGCCAGCAGCTTAAATGAGGAGACCCAGTACTTC
>TRBD1|TRBJ1-5|-|TRBV16
CASRPQGGGNQPQHF
TGTGCCAGCAGACCGCAGGGGGGAGGCAATCAGCCCCAGCATTTT
>-|TRBJ1-4|few|TRBV19
CASSIGLRGDGTNEKLFF
TGTGCCAGTAGTATTGGTCTCAGGGGTGACGGGACTAATGAAAAACTGTTTTTT
>TRBD1|TRBJ1-2|-|TRBV2
CASSEAGGLGYGYTF
TGTGCCAGCAGTGAAGCAGGGGGCTTGGGCTATGGCTACACCTTC
>-|TRBJ1-2|once|TRBV7-8
CASSPTLGQSYGYTF
TGTGCCAGCAGCCCCACCTTAGGACAGAGCTATGGCTACACCTTC
>-|TRBJ2-1|-|TRBV19
CASSGARYNEQFF
TGTGCCAGTAGTGGCGCGCGGTACAATGAGCAGTTCTTC
>-|TRBJ2-1|-|TRBV7-2
CASSLVVVADEQFF
TGTGCCAGCAGCTTAGTGGTTGTTGCCGATGAGCAGTTCTTC